Listed below are T cell receptor beta chains from one sample, sequenced in a study of vaccination and CD4 T cells after COVID-19. TCRdb analysed the PCR reads with MiXCR anew, one entry per CDR3 protein. This sample has about 13,000 distinct CDR3 sequences; over 35% occur once, and the top ten carry roughly 8.3%. Antigens for these TCRs are unknown. The specimen comprised CD4+ T cells from blood, cultured in vitro, sampled after SARS-CoV-2 vaccination. The receptors here all came from a human donor who had recovered from COVID-19. Both conserved end residues are part of each CDR3. The D gene is left open where the match is weak. A row's size may be missing; if present it is once, few, many or a size class.

clone_size	j_call	d_call	v_call	cdr3_nt	cdr3_aa
.	TRBJ1-3	.	TRBV28	TGTGCCAGCGGGGAAGGATTCTCTGGAAACACCATATATTTT	CASGEGFSGNTIYF
.	TRBJ1-1	.	TRBV7-3	TGTGCCAGCAGCTTACAGGGGAACACTGAAGCTTTCTTT	CASSLQGNTEAFF
few	TRBJ2-1	TRBD2	TRBV7-6	TGTGCCAGCAGCGGGAGGGAGGGTGAGCAGTTCTTC	CASSGREGEQFF
.	TRBJ2-5	TRBD1	TRBV4-3	TGCGCCAGCAGCCAAGGGAACTCGGACAGGGGTGAGACCCAGTACTTC	CASSQGNSDRGETQYF
.	TRBJ1-1	.	TRBV28	TGTGCCAGCAGTTTAATAGACCTAAACACTGAAGCTTTCTTT	CASSLIDLNTEAFF
.	TRBJ1-1	.	TRBV12-3/TRBV12-4	TGTGCCAGCAGTTTAAACAGGGCTGGATCCGAAGCTTTCTTT	CASSLNRAGSEAFF
once	TRBJ2-3	TRBD1	TRBV7-2	TGTGCCAGCAGCCAAGGGGACAGGCTTTTCACAGATACGCAGTATTTT	CASSQGDRLFTDTQYF
.	TRBJ2-3	.	TRBV7-2	TGTGCCAGCAGCTTTATACCGGGACATGGCGCAGATACGCAGTATTTT	CASSFIPGHGADTQYF
.	TRBJ2-3	TRBD2	TRBV7-6	TGTGCCAGCAGCTCGGGACTAGCGGGAGGCTACACAGATACGCAGTATTTT	CASSSGLAGGYTDTQYF
.	TRBJ2-7	TRBD2	TRBV7-2	TGTGCCAGCAGCACCAAATGGGGGGGGGTTCAGGGCTACGAGCAGTACTTC	CASSTKWGGVQGYEQYF
large	TRBJ1-3	.	TRBV27	TGTGCCAGCAGTTTCAGCGCAGGTGTCTCTGGAAACACCATATATTTT	CASSFSAGVSGNTIYF
few	TRBJ1-5	TRBD1	TRBV19	TGTGCCAGTAGTAGAGGCCCGGGACAGGGAGGGGATCAGCCCCAGCATTTT	CASSRGPGQGGDQPQHF
.	TRBJ1-1	.	TRBV28	TGTGCCAGCAGACGATCTGAAGCTTTCTTT	CASRRSEAFF
few	TRBJ2-7	.	TRBV7-8	TGTGCCAGCAGCTTACCCCCTTGGGGGTCCCGCGAGCAGTACTTC	CASSLPPWGSREQYF
.	TRBJ2-7	.	TRBV6-1	TGTGCCAGCAGCAACCTAGGAAGGTATGGTGAGCAGTACTTC	CASSNLGRYGEQYF
few	TRBJ2-1	TRBD2	TRBV27	TGTGCCAGCAGTTTACGGCGGGAGGGCCATTACAATGAGCAGTTCTTC	CASSLRREGHYNEQFF
medium-sized	TRBJ2-5	.	TRBV5-1	TGCGCCAGCAGCTTGGGGCCTGCGGCTGCGGAGACCCAGTACTTC	CASSLGPAAAETQYF
.	TRBJ2-3	.	TRBV6-4	TGTGCCAGCAGTGAGGGGGTGGGAGCAGATACGCAGTATTTT	CASSEGVGADTQYF
.	TRBJ2-3	.	TRBV24-1	TGTGCCACCCGAACGGACAGCACAGATACGCAGTATTTT	CATRTDSTDTQYF
.	TRBJ1-4	.	TRBV6-2/TRBV6-3	TGTGCCAGCAGTTATCTGATTGGGGGCAATCCTAATGAAAAACTGTTTTTT	CASSYLIGGNPNEKLFF
few	TRBJ2-7	TRBD2	TRBV6-1	TGTGCCAGCAGTCGTTATTCGGGACTAGCGCGTCCCTACGAGCAGTACTTC	CASSRYSGLARPYEQYF
.	TRBJ2-3	TRBD2	TRBV11-1	TGTGCCAGCAGCGTAGGACTAGCGGGAGAAACAAATACGCAGTATTTT	CASSVGLAGETNTQYF
few	TRBJ2-5	.	TRBV9	TGTGCCAGCAGCGTATCTCCTCAGGAGACCCAGTACTTC	CASSVSPQETQYF
.	TRBJ2-3	TRBD2	TRBV2	TGTGCCAGCATCCAACTAGCGGGAGAGACCTTTGGCACAGATACGCAGTATTTT	CASIQLAGETFGTDTQYF
.	TRBJ2-2	.	TRBV27	TGTGCCAGCAGTTTAAGGGGTATTACCGTCACCGGGGAGCTGTTTTTT	CASSLRGITVTGELFF
few	TRBJ2-5	TRBD2	TRBV20-1	TGCAGTGCTAGACCAGCGGGGATAGTAGAGACCCAGTACTTC	CSARPAGIVETQYF
.	TRBJ1-2	.	TRBV20-1	TGCAGTGCTATTCGGGGCCTCGGGGGCTACACCTTC	CSAIRGLGGYTF
.	TRBJ2-7	TRBD1	TRBV7-6	TGTGCCAGCAGCTCACAGGGGGGTGAGGAGTACGAGCAGTACTTC	CASSSQGGEEYEQYF
.	TRBJ1-2	.	TRBV20-1	TGCAGTGCTAGGGCGACGAACTATGGCTACACCTTC	CSARATNYGYTF
.	TRBJ1-3	.	TRBV28	TGTGCCAGCAGTTCAGGACGGGACACCATATATTTT	CASSSGRDTIYF
.	TRBJ1-5	TRBD1	TRBV6-2/TRBV6-3	TGTGCCAGCAGTTCGGCCGGACAGGCTTCCAATCAGCCCCAGCATTTT	CASSSAGQASNQPQHF
.	TRBJ2-2	.	TRBV3-1	TGTGCCAGCAGCCAAGGGGCCGGGGAGCTGTTTTTT	CASSQGAGELFF
few	TRBJ2-5	.	TRBV24-1	TGTGCCACCAGTGATTTCGGGATCGGCGGGGAGACCCAGTACTTC	CATSDFGIGGETQYF
.	TRBJ2-3	.	TRBV20-1	TGCAGTGCCACACAGAAAACTCATTACACAGATACGCAGTATTTT	CSATQKTHYTDTQYF
.	TRBJ2-1	TRBD2	TRBV6-2/TRBV6-3	TGTGCCAGCAGTTATCTAGCGGGCCTCTACAATGAGCAGTTCTTC	CASSYLAGLYNEQFF
.	TRBJ2-3	.	TRBV29-1	TGCAGCGTGGAAACAGGGTTCGGCACAGATACGCAGTATTTT	CSVETGFGTDTQYF